The clone carrying this T cell receptor (beta chain) occurred many times. Being one base from a much bigger clone, this may be a read error. These data are taken from a study of lung T cells in sarcoidosis with Löfgren's syndrome. Looking at the study overall: Löfgren's syndrome patients were the main repertoire analysis focus.

TCRdb itself ran the reads through MiXCR, one entry per CDR3 protein. The sample has some 3,700 distinct CDR3 sequences, around 24% seen once. The source material was CD4+ T cells from bronchoalveolar lavage. This TCR derives from a human donor with sarcoidosis (Löfgren's syndrome or another form), or a control subject (not recorded which).

CDR3 sequence (DNA): TGTGCCGCCCGGACTAGCGGGATGAATACGCAGTATTTT. It yields the protein CAARTSGMNTQYF. The V call is TRBV6-1, the J call TRBJ2-3; 12 nucleotides align to TRBD2. Germline V gene data show CDR1 as MNHNS and CDR2 as SASEGT. V shed 11 bases, J shed 7 bases, and the junction held 7 bases outside the gene matches. The CDR3 runs to 13 residues.